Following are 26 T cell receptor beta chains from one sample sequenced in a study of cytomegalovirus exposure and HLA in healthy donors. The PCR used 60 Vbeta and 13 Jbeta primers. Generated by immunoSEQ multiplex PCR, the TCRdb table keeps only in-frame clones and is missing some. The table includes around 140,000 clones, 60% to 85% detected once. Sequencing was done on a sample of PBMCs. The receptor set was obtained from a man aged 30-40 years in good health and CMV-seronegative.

As DNA, the CDR3 is TGTGCCAGCAGCATCCTCGGGGGGGAGCAGTACTTC. Translating gives CASSILGGEQYF. V usage is TRBV6-1 and J usage is TRBJ2-7; TRBD2 matches 7 bases. CDR3 length: 12 residues. The trim removed 6 bases at V and 7 bases at J, leaving 6 bases unmatched. Germline lookup yields CDR1 MNHNS and CDR2 SASEGT.

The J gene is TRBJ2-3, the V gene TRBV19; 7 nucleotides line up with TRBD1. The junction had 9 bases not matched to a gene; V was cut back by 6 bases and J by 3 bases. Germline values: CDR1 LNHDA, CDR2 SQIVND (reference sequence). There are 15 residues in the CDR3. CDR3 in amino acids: CASRQITGETDTQYF. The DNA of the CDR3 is TGTGCCAGTAGACAGATTACAGGGGAGACAGATACGCAGTATTTT.

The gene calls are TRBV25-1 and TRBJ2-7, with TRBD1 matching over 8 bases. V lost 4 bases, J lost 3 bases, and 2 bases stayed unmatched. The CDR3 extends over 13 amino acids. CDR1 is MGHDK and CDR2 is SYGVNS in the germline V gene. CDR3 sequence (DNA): TGTGCCAGCAGTGTAACAGGGGGCTACGAGCAGTACTTC. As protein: CASSVTGGYEQYF.

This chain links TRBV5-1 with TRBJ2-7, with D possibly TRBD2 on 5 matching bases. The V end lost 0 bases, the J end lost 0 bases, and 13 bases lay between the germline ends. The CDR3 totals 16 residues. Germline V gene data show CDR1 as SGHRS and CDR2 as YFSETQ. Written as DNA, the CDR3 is TGCGCCAGCAGCTTGGCGGCAGAGGGAACCTCCTACGAGCAGTACTTC. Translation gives CASSLAAEGTSYEQYF.

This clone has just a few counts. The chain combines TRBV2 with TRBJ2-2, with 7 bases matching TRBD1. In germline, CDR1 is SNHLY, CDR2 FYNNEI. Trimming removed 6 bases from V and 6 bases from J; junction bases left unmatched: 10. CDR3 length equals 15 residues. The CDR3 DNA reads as TGTGCCAGCAGCCCAGCCACAGGGGATCCCGGGGAGCTGTTTTTT. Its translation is CASSPATGDPGELFF. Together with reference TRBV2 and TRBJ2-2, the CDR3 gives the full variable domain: EPEVTQTPSHQVTQMGQEVILRCVPISNHLYFYWYRQILGQKVEFLVSFYNNEISEKSEIFDDQFSVERPDGSNFTLKIRSTKLEDSAMYFCASSPATGDPGELFFGEGSRLTVL.

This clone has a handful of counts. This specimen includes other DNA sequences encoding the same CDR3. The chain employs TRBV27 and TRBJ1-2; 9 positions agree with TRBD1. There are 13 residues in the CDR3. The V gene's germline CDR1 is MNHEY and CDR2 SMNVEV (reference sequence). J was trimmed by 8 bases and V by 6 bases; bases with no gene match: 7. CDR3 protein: CASRYTGGLGYTF. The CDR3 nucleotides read TGTGCCAGCAGGTATACAGGGGGCTTAGGCTACACCTTC.

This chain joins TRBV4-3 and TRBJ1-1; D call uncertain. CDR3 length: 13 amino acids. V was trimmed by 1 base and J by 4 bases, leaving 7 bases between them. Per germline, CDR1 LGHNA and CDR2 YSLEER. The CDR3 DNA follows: TGCGCCAGCAGCCAAGGTGTGGCCACTGAAGCTTTCTTT. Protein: CASSQGVATEAFF.

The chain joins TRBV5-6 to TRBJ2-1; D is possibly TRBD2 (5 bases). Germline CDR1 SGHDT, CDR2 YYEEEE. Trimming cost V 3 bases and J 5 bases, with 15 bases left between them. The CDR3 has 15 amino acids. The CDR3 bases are TGTGCCAGCAGCTGGACGGGAAGGGAAAACAATGAGCAGTTCTTC. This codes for CASSWTGRENNEQFF.

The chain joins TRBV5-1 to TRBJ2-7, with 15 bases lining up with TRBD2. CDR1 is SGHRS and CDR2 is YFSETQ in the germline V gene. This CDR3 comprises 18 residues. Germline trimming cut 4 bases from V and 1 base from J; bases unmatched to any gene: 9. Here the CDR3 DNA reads TGCGCCAGCAGCCCCCCCGGGACTAGCGGGAGGCGGTCCTACGAGCAGTACTTC. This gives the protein CASSPPGTSGRRSYEQYF. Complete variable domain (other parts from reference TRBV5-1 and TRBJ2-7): KAGVTQTPRYLIKTRGQQVTLSCSPISGHRSVSWYQQTPGQGLQFLFEYFSETQRNKGNFPGRFSGRQFSNSRSEMNVSTLELGDSALYLCASSPPGTSGRRSYEQYFGPGTRLTVT.

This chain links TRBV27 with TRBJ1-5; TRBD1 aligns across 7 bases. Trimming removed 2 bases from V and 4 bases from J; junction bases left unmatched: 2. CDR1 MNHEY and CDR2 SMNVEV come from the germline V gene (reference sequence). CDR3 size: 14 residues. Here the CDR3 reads CASSLGTDNQPQHF. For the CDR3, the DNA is TGTGCCAGCAGTTTAGGGACAGATAATCAGCCCCAGCATTTT.

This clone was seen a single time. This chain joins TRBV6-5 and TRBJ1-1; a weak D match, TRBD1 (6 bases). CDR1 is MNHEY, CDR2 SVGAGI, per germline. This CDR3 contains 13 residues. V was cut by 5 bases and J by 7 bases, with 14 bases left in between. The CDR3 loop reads CASSRHREDEAFF. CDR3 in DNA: TGTGCCAGCAGTCGCCACAGGGAAGATGAAGCTTTCTTT.

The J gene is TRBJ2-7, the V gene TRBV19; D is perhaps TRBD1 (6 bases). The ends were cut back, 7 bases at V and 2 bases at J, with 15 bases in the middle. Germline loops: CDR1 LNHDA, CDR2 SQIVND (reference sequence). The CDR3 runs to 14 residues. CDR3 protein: CASTPPDSTYEQYF. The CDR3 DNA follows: TGTGCCAGTACTCCCCCGGACAGTACCTACGAGCAGTACTTC.

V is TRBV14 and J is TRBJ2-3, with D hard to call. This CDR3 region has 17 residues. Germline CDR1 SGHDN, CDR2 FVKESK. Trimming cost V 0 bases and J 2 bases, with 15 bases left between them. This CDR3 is CASSQDGSSIYTDTQYF. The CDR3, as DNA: TGTGCCAGCAGCCAAGATGGGTCTAGTATCTACACAGATACGCAGTATTTT.

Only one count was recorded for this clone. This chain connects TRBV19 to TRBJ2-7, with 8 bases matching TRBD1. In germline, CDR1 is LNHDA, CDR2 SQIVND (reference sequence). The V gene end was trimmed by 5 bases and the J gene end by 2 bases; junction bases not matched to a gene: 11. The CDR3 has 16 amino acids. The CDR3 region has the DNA TGTGCCAGTAGTCTCACGACAGGGGAGAGGACCTACGAGCAGTACTTC. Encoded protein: CASSLTTGERTYEQYF. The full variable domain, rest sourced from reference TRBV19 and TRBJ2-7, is DGGITQSPKYLFRKEGQNVTLSCEQNLNHDAMYWYRQDPGQGLRLIYYSQIVNDFQKGDIAEGYSVSREKKESFPLTVTSAQKNPTAFYLCASSLTTGERTYEQYFGPGTRLTVT.

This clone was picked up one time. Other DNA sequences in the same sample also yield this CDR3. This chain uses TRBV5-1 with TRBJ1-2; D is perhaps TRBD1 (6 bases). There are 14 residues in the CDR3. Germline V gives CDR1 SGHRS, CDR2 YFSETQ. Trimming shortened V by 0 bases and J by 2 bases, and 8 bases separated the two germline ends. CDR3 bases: TGCGCCAGCAGCTTGGGGCAGGGGAACTATGGCTACACCTTC. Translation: CASSLGQGNYGYTF.

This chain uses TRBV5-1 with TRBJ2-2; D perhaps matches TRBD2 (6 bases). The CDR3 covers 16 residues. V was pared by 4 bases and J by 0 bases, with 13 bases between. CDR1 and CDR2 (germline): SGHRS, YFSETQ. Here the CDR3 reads CASSPTSSSNTGELFF. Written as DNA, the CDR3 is TGCGCCAGCAGCCCCACTAGCTCCTCGAACACCGGGGAGCTGTTTTTT. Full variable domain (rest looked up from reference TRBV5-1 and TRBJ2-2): KAGVTQTPRYLIKTRGQQVTLSCSPISGHRSVSWYQQTPGQGLQFLFEYFSETQRNKGNFPGRFSGRQFSNSRSEMNVSTLELGDSALYLCASSPTSSSNTGELFFGEGSRLTVL.

The CDR3 region is CASSTGTANTGELFF. In DNA form, the CDR3 reads TGTGCCAGCAGTACCGGGACAGCCAACACCGGGGAGCTGTTTTTT. The gene calls are TRBV6-5 and TRBJ2-2; TRBD1 matches at 7 bases. The CDR3 length is 15 residues. Germline CDR1 MNHEY, CDR2 SVGAGI. J gave up 2 bases and V 5 bases, and 5 bases lay outside the gene matches.

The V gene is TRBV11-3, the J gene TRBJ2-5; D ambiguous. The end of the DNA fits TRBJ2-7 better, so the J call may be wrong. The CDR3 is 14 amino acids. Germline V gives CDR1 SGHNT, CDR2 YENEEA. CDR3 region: CASSPPESPYEQYF. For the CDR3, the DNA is TGTGCCAGCAGCCCTCCCGAGAGCCCCTACGAGCAGTACTTC.

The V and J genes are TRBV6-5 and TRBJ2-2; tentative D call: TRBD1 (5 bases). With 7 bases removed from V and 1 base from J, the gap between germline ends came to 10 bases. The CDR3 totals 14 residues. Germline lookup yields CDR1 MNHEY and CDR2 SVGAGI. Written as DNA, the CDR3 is TGTGCCAGCAAAGGCAGGGTGAACACCGGGGAGCTGTTTTTT. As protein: CASKGRVNTGELFF.

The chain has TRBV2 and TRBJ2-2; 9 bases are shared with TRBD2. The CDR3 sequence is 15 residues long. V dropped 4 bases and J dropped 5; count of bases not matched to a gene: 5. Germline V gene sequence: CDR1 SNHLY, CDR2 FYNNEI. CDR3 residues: CASSAAGGATGELFF. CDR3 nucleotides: TGTGCCAGCAGTGCGGCGGGAGGGGCGACCGGGGAGCTGTTTTTT.

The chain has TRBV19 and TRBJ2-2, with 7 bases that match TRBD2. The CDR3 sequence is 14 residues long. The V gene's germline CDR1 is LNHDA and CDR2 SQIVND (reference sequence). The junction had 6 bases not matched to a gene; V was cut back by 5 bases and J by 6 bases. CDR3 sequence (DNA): TGTGCCAGTAGTTCCGGGACTATAGCCGGGGAGCTGTTTTTT. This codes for CASSSGTIAGELFF.

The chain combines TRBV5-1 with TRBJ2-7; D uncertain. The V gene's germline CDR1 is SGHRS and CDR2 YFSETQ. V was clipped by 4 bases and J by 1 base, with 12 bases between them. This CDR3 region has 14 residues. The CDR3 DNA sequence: TGCGCCAGCAGCCAAGAGCTGCTATCCTACGAGCAGTACTTC. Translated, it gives CASSQELLSYEQYF.

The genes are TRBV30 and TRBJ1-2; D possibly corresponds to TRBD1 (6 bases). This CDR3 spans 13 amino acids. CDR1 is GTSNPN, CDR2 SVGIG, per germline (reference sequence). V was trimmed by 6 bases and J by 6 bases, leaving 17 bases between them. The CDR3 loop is CACPHRAAHGYTF. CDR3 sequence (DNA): TGTGCCTGCCCCCACAGGGCCGCGCATGGCTACACCTTC.

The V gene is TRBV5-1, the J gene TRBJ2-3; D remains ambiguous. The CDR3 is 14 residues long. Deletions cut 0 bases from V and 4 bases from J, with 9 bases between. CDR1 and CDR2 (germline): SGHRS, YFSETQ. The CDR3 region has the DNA TGCGCCAGCAGCTTGGGTCGGCAGGCAGATACGCAGTATTTT. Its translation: CASSLGRQADTQYF.

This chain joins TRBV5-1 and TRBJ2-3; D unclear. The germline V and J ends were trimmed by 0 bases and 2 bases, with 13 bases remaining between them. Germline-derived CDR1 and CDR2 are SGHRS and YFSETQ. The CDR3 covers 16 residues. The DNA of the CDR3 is TGCGCCAGCAGCTTGGGAGTTTCCACCCTCACAGATACGCAGTATTTT. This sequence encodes CASSLGVSTLTDTQYF. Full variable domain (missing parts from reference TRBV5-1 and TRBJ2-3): KAGVTQTPRYLIKTRGQQVTLSCSPISGHRSVSWYQQTPGQGLQFLFEYFSETQRNKGNFPGRFSGRQFSNSRSEMNVSTLELGDSALYLCASSLGVSTLTDTQYFGPGTRLTVL.

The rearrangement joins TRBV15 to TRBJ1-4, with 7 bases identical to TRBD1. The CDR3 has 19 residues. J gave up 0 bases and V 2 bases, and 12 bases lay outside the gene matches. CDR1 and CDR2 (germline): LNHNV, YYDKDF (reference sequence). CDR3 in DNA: TGTGCCACCAGCAGATCATGGGACAGCTACGCGGCAACTAATGAAAAACTGTTTTTT. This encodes CATSRSWDSYAATNEKLFF.